What follows are 11 T cell receptor beta chains derived from one specimen sequenced in a study of beta chain features in type 1 diabetes. The isolated RNA, all of it, was reverse transcribed, so expressed TCRB transcripts were what got sequenced. Sequenced by immunoSEQ multiplex PCR; TCRdb stores in-frame clones only, minus some. The sample has around 290,000 clones, 7% to 9% seen once; the top ten hold roughly 1%. Sequencing was done on a sample of central memory CD4+ T cells from blood. These receptors originate from a woman between 18 and 29 years old in good health.

Concerning this clone itself: Other DNA sequences in this sample translate to the same CDR3. The CDR3 sequence is CASSSATDTQYF. In DNA form, the CDR3 reads TGTGCCAGCAGCTCCGCGACAGATACGCAGTATTTT. The chain employs TRBV7-2 and TRBJ2-3; D call uncertain. Trimming removed 4 bases from V and 3 bases from J, with 5 bases in between. Germline values: CDR1 SGHTA, CDR2 FQGNSA. CDR3 length equals 12 residues.

This clone came up a few times. The genes are TRBV9 and TRBJ2-2; the match to TRBD1 covers 8 bases. The CDR3 has 14 amino acids. V was clipped by 5 bases and J by 7 bases; unmatched bases: 7. Per the germline V gene, CDR1 is SGDLS and CDR2 is YYNGEE. For the CDR3, the DNA is TGTGCCAGCAGTCGCAGGGGGCACGGCGGGGAGCTGTTTTTT. The encoded protein is CASSRRGHGGELFF.

This clone was seen a few times. The chain joins TRBV2 to TRBJ2-7; 8 bases match TRBD2. This CDR3 contains 13 residues. Germline CDR1 and CDR2: SNHLY and FYNNEI. With V trimmed by 7 bases and J by 3 bases, 5 bases remained unmatched. For the CDR3, the DNA is TGTGCCAGCATTGCCACTAGCGGCTACGAGCAGTACTTC. Translating gives CASIATSGYEQYF.

The rearrangement links TRBV30 to TRBJ2-1; D call uncertain. V was shortened by 3 bases and J by 7 bases, with 10 bases between the two germline ends. Germline V CDR1 and CDR2: GTSNPN, SVGIG (reference sequence). This CDR3 contains 12 residues. CDR3 loop: CAWSPALNEQFF. Written as DNA, the CDR3 is TGTGCCTGGAGCCCAGCCTTGAATGAGCAGTTCTTC.

The rearrangement uses TRBV19 and TRBJ2-1; 13 positions agree with TRBD2. CDR3 size: 14 residues. V dropped 10 bases and J dropped 10; count of bases not matched to a gene: 10. Per germline, CDR1 LNHDA and CDR2 SQIVND (reference sequence). The CDR3 region has the DNA TGTGCCACTCACTTGGGGACTAGCGGGACGGAGCAGTTCTTC. It encodes CATHLGTSGTEQFF.

The sample holds a few counts of this clone. A read error may be the cause here, since a much bigger clone is one base away. The sample carries other DNA sequences with the same CDR3. The chain combines TRBV5-6 with TRBJ2-1; D is unclear. Germline loops: CDR1 SGHDT, CDR2 YYEEEE. V gave up 1 base and J gave up 6 bases, with 2 bases separating them. The CDR3 has 11 amino acids. The CDR3 DNA sequence: TGTGCCAGCAGCTTGTTCAATGAGCAGTTCTTC. Translating it yields CASSLFNEQFF. Using reference TRBV5-6 and TRBJ2-1 for the parts outside the CDR3, the full variable domain is DAGVTQSPTHLIKTRGQQVTLRCSPKSGHDTVSWYQQALGQGPQFIFQYYEEEERQRGNFPDRFSGHQFPNYSSELNVNALLLGDSALYLCASSLFNEQFFGPGTRLTVL.

The chain has TRBV7-2 and TRBJ2-5; 8 bases match TRBD1. V gave up 1 base and J gave up 5 bases; unmatched junction bases: 3. The V gene's germline CDR1 is SGHTA and CDR2 FQGNSA. The CDR3 contains 14 residues. CDR3 protein: CASSLVRTGETQYF. The CDR3 region has the DNA TGTGCCAGCAGCTTAGTGAGGACAGGGGAGACCCAGTACTTC. The full variable domain, rest sourced from reference TRBV7-2 and TRBJ2-5, is GAGVSQSPSNKVTEKGKDVELRCDPISGHTALYWYRQSLGQGLEFLIYFQGNSAPDKSGLPSDRFSAERTGGSVSTLTIQRTQQEDSAVYLCASSLVRTGETQYFGPGTRLLVL.

The chain has TRBV7-9 and TRBJ1-4, with 7 bases aligning to TRBD1. The CDR3 is 14 amino acids. J lost 7 bases, V lost 8 bases, and 10 bases had no gene match. Germline values: CDR1 SEHNR, CDR2 FQNEAQ (reference sequence). CDR3 sequence reads: CASVYSGGGEKLFF. The CDR3 nucleotides read TGTGCCAGCGTATATTCAGGGGGTGGTGAAAAACTGTTTTTT.

The table lists this clone with a few counts. This chain joins TRBV6-1 and TRBJ1-5; TRBD1 matches 12 bases. Germline values: CDR1 MNHNS, CDR2 SASEGT. The CDR3 runs to 15 residues. With V trimmed by 11 bases and J by 7 bases, 12 bases remained unmatched. The CDR3 protein is CASSSGTGGFQPQHF. The CDR3 DNA reads as TGTGCCTCAAGCTCGGGGACAGGGGGCTTCCAGCCCCAGCATTTT.

The chain employs TRBV7-2 and TRBJ2-3; D call uncertain. CDR1 is SGHTA, CDR2 FQGNSA, per germline. This CDR3 spans 13 amino acids. Trimming took 4 bases from V and 3 from J, leaving 8 bases between them. The CDR3 sequence: CASSSLGTDTQYF. Written as DNA, the CDR3 is TGTGCCAGCAGCTCTCTAGGGACAGATACGCAGTATTTT.

This clone was picked up many times. This chain uses TRBV30 with TRBJ1-1; D is uncertain. Germline CDR1 is GTSNPN and CDR2 is SVGIG (reference sequence). The CDR3 runs 18 residues. Trimming cost V 0 bases and J 3 bases, with 23 bases left between them. Here the CDR3 reads CAWSVREGGIFGDTEAFF. The CDR3 DNA reads TGTGCCTGGAGTGTTAGGGAGGGAGGGATTTTCGGGGACACTGAAGCTTTCTTT.